The 26 T cell receptor beta chains presented below share a single source sample, sequenced in a study of cytomegalovirus exposure and HLA in healthy donors. Primers for the PCR totalled 60 Vbeta and 13 Jbeta. Some clones are missing from TCRdb's copy, which holds only in-frame ones; the method was immunoSEQ multiplex PCR. The table includes 65,000 to 100,000 clones, 75% to 80% detected once. Sequenced input: PBMCs. Receptor source: a female donor in good health and CMV-seronegative.

This clone has a handful of counts. V and J are TRBV6-6 and TRBJ1-5, with TRBD1 as a possible D gene (6 bases). Trimming took off 3 bases at V and 0 bases at J, with 12 bases between the two ends. Germline loops: CDR1 MNHNY, CDR2 SVGAGI (reference sequence). The CDR3 runs to 16 residues. This CDR3 reads CASSYLDSYSNQPQHF. CDR3 in DNA: TGTGCCAGCAGTTATTTGGACAGTTATAGCAATCAGCCCCAGCATTTT.

This clone was seen only once. The rearrangement links TRBV7-2 to TRBJ2-3; D ambiguous. This CDR3 contains 15 residues. V shed 3 bases and J shed 0 bases, with 10 bases lying between them. Germline V lookup: CDR1 SGHTA, CDR2 FQGNSA. Here the CDR3 DNA reads TGTGCCAGCAGCTTCTACCGGGTTAGCACAGATACGCAGTATTTT. Translated, it gives CASSFYRVSTDTQYF.

The chain links TRBV4-2 to TRBJ1-1, with 8 bases fitting TRBD1. V gave up 0 bases and J gave up 3 bases; unmatched junction bases: 15. There are 19 residues in the CDR3. Germline V lookup: CDR1 LGHNA, CDR2 YNFKEQ. As DNA, the CDR3 is TGTGCCAGCAGCCAAGAAACGCTGAGTGGTCAGGGGGCGCACACTGAAGCTTTCTTT. Its protein product is CASSQETLSGQGAHTEAFF.

V is TRBV5-4 and J is TRBJ2-7; 9 positions agree with TRBD2. After removal of 2 bases from V and 2 bases from J, the junction contained 11 bases not matched to a gene. The germline V gene encodes CDR1 SGHNT and CDR2 YYREEE (reference sequence). The CDR3 runs 17 residues. The CDR3 loop reads CASSFGLSAGGPYEQYF. The CDR3 DNA follows: TGTGCCAGCAGCTTCGGGTTATCGGCGGGAGGGCCCTACGAGCAGTACTTC.

This clone was detected only once. This sequence joins TRBV11-2 and TRBJ2-1, with D possibly matching TRBD2 (5 bases). The CDR3 sequence is 13 residues long. V shed 3 bases and J shed 9 bases, with 12 bases lying between them. Germline assignment: CDR1 SGHAT and CDR2 FQNNGV. CDR3 DNA: TGTGCCAGCAGCTTCTTAGCGATGGGTGAGCAGTTCTTC. Amino acids: CASSFLAMGEQFF. Combining the CDR3 with reference TRBV11-2 and TRBJ2-1 gives the whole variable domain EAGVAQSPRYKIIEKRQSVAFWCNPISGHATLYWYQQILGQGPKLLIQFQNNGVVDDSQLPKDRFSAERLKGVDSTLKIQPAKLEDSAVYLCASSFLAMGEQFFGPGTRLTVL.

This sequence joins TRBV7-9 and TRBJ1-2; D gene unclear. The germline gives CDR1 SEHNR, CDR2 FQNEAQ (reference sequence). This CDR3 contains 12 residues. V lost 3 bases and J lost 8, with 10 bases in between. In DNA form, the CDR3 reads TGTGCCAGCAGCTTGCAAGTGGAGGGCTACACCTTC. It translates to CASSLQVEGYTF.

The rearrangement links TRBV7-9 to TRBJ2-3, with 10 bases fitting TRBD1. CDR1 and CDR2 from the germline V gene are SEHNR and FQNEAQ (reference sequence). After removal of 2 bases from V and 4 bases from J, the junction contained 6 bases not matched to a gene. The CDR3 loop spans 16 amino acids. In DNA form, the CDR3 reads TGTGCCAGCAGCTTACGAATGACAGGGGGCGCAGATACGCAGTATTTT. As protein: CASSLRMTGGADTQYF.

The chain couples TRBV5-4 to TRBJ1-4, with TRBD1 as a possible D gene (5 bases). The germline V gene has CDR1 SGHNT and CDR2 YYREEE (reference sequence). The CDR3 sequence is 14 residues long. Deletions cut 5 bases from V and 7 bases from J, with 15 bases between. CDR3 sequence: CASRGTPRSEKLFF. The CDR3 coding sequence is TGTGCCAGCAGGGGGACTCCACGTTCTGAAAAACTGTTTTTT. The entire variable domain, with the rest obtained from reference TRBV5-4 and TRBJ1-4, is as follows: ETGVTQSPTHLIKTRGQQVTLRCSSQSGHNTVSWYQQALGQGPQFIFQYYREEENGRGNFPPRFSGLQFPNYSSELNVNALELDDSALYLCASRGTPRSEKLFFGSGTQLSVL.

V and J are TRBV9 and TRBJ2-2; 11 bases agree with TRBD1. Trimming cost V 3 bases and J 3 bases; bases outside gene matches: 10. This CDR3 has 18 residues. The germline V gene encodes CDR1 SGDLS and CDR2 YYNGEE. The CDR3 DNA reads as TGTGCCAGCAGCGGGGCTGTGGGACAGGGGGTATACACCGGGGAGCTGTTTTTT. Translating it yields CASSGAVGQGVYTGELFF. Full variable domain (rest looked up from reference TRBV9 and TRBJ2-2): DSGVTQTPKHLITATGQRVTLRCSPRSGDLSVYWYQQSLDQGLQFLIQYYNGEERAKGNILERFSAQQFPDLHSELNLSSLELGDSALYFCASSGAVGQGVYTGELFFGEGSRLTVL.

The gene calls are TRBV19 and TRBJ1-1; 8 positions agree with TRBD1. Germline V CDR1 and CDR2: LNHDA, SQIVND (reference sequence). V shed 5 bases, J shed 5 bases, and the junction held 10 bases outside the gene matches. The CDR3 consists of 15 residues. The CDR3 region has the DNA TGTGCCAGTAGTGCTCCAGGGGGCGCGAAGACTGAAGCTTTCTTT. Translating gives CASSAPGGAKTEAFF.

This chain links TRBV6-5 with TRBJ2-5, with D perhaps matching TRBD1 (6 bases). The J call may be faulty, since TRBJ2-7 better matches the DNA end. CDR1 and CDR2 (germline): MNHEY, SVGAGI. CDR3 length equals 14 residues. This CDR3 is CASSYEGRGSEQYF. CDR3 coding DNA: TGTGCCAGCAGTTACGAGGGAAGGGGGAGCGAGCAGTACTTC.

J is TRBJ1-2 and V is TRBV9; no firm D call. The CDR3 extends over 14 amino acids. The germline V gene encodes CDR1 SGDLS and CDR2 YYNGEE. Trimming took 0 bases from V and 4 from J, leaving 10 bases between them. CDR3 protein: CASSVGQIPYGYTF. In DNA form, the CDR3 reads TGTGCCAGCAGCGTAGGGCAAATCCCCTATGGCTACACCTTC. The whole variable domain, filled in from reference TRBV9 and TRBJ1-2, reads DSGVTQTPKHLITATGQRVTLRCSPRSGDLSVYWYQQSLDQGLQFLIQYYNGEERAKGNILERFSAQQFPDLHSELNLSSLELGDSALYFCASSVGQIPYGYTFGSGTRLTVV.

The genes are TRBV7-9 and TRBJ1-5, with D possibly TRBD1 on 6 matching bases. V lost 5 bases to trimming and J lost 3 bases, with 14 bases between them. This CDR3 is 15 amino acids long. Germline CDR1 reads SEHNR; CDR2 reads FQNEAQ (reference sequence). CDR3 sequence: CASSARGSDNQPQHF. The CDR3 region has the DNA TGTGCCAGCAGCGCCAGGGGATCGGACAATCAGCCCCAGCATTTT.

The chain combines TRBV6-5 with TRBJ2-5; perhaps TRBD1 as D (6 bases). Per the germline V gene, CDR1 is MNHEY and CDR2 is SVGAGI. Trimming took off 0 bases at V and 3 bases at J, with 11 bases between the two ends. The CDR3 sequence is 15 residues long. CDR3 protein: CASSYSTDREETQYF. CDR3 sequence (DNA): TGTGCCAGCAGTTACTCGACGGACAGAGAAGAGACCCAGTACTTC.

The CDR3 protein is CASKEEVLRGQYF. The CDR3 region has the DNA TGTGCCAGCAAGGAGGAGGTCCTACGAGGGCAGTACTTC. This chain joins TRBV6-1 and TRBJ2-5; possibly TRBD2 for D (5 bases). Germline CDR1 is MNHNS and CDR2 is SASEGT. V gave up 7 bases and J gave up 11 bases, with 20 bases separating them. The CDR3 contains 13 residues.

The chain employs TRBV28 and TRBJ2-5; maybe TRBD2 (5 bases). The CDR3 consists of 14 residues. The germline V and J ends were trimmed by 5 bases and 4 bases, with 14 bases remaining between them. Germline lookup yields CDR1 MDHEN and CDR2 SYDVKM. For the CDR3, the DNA is TGTGCCAGCAGTCCCGACTTCAGCGGAGAGACCCAGTACTTC. It translates to CASSPDFSGETQYF.

The rearrangement uses TRBV6-5 and TRBJ2-1; D not certain. Trimming pared 2 bases from V and 7 bases from J, leaving 15 bases between. The CDR3 extends over 15 amino acids. Germline CDR1 reads MNHEY; CDR2 reads SVGAGI. CDR3 loop: CASSYRLEPVNEQFF. CDR3 bases: TGTGCCAGCAGTTACAGGTTGGAGCCAGTGAATGAGCAGTTCTTC.

A single count supports this clone. This chain links TRBV30 with TRBJ2-5; a possible D gene is TRBD1 (6 bases). Germline V gene lookup returns CDR1 GTSNPN and CDR2 SVGIG (reference sequence). V lost 1 base, J lost 5 bases, and 14 bases lay in between. This CDR3 spans 14 amino acids. The CDR3 region is CAWSDPQGWETQYF. The CDR3 DNA follows: TGTGCCTGGAGTGACCCACAGGGCTGGGAGACCCAGTACTTC.

This chain uses TRBV7-2 with TRBJ2-2; weak D call: TRBD2 (6 bases). The CDR3 runs 15 residues. V was cut by 0 bases and J by 1 base, with 6 bases left in between. From germline, CDR1 is SGHTA and CDR2 FQGNSA. Here the CDR3 reads CASSLAGGNTGELFF. In nucleotides, the CDR3 is TGTGCCAGCAGCTTAGCGGGAGGGAACACCGGGGAGCTGTTTTTT. The entire variable domain, with the rest obtained from reference TRBV7-2 and TRBJ2-2, is as follows: GAGVSQSPSNKVTEKGKDVELRCDPISGHTALYWYRQSLGQGLEFLIYFQGNSAPDKSGLPSDRFSAERTGGSVSTLTIQRTQQEDSAVYLCASSLAGGNTGELFFGEGSRLTVL.

The chain joins TRBV9 to TRBJ2-5, with D tentatively TRBD2 (6 bases). This CDR3 has 15 residues. CDR1 and CDR2 from the germline V gene are SGDLS and YYNGEE. V was shortened by 2 bases and J by 4 bases, with 15 bases between the two germline ends. The CDR3 reads CASSVSFGGGETQYF. In nucleotides, the CDR3 is TGTGCCAGCAGCGTCAGTTTCGGGGGTGGAGAGACCCAGTACTTC.

The chain joins TRBV28 to TRBJ1-2; D is unclear. The CDR3 covers 16 residues. Germline values: CDR1 MDHEN, CDR2 SYDVKM. V shed 5 bases and J shed 2 bases, with 18 bases lying between them. CDR3 loop: CASSLLLQLTNYGYTF. CDR3 bases: TGTGCCAGCAGTCTTCTCCTCCAACTAACAAACTATGGCTACACCTTC.

This clone was seen more than once but under ten times. The chain links TRBV5-6 to TRBJ2-7; D is ambiguous. Germline CDR1 reads SGHDT; CDR2 reads YYEEEE. Trimming took off 5 bases at V and 6 bases at J, with 12 bases between the two ends. The CDR3 covers 12 residues. This CDR3 is CASSPPYGEQYF. As DNA, the CDR3 is TGTGCCAGCAGTCCGCCCTACGGCGAGCAGTACTTC.

The rearrangement links TRBV6-5 to TRBJ1-3, with D unresolved. The CDR3 is made up of 13 amino acids. The germline V gene encodes CDR1 MNHEY and CDR2 SVGAGI. Trimming took off 6 bases at V and 0 bases at J, with 6 bases between the two ends. In DNA form, the CDR3 reads TGTGCCAGCAGCCGGTCCTCTGGAAACACCATATATTTT. This codes for CASSRSSGNTIYF.

This clone came up once. The chain is built from TRBV29-1 and TRBJ1-1; D call uncertain. The V end was cut by 4 bases, the J end by 4 bases, with 10 bases between. The germline V gene encodes CDR1 SQVTM and CDR2 ANQGSEA. The CDR3 consists of 12 residues. CDR3: CSVVLAGTEAFF. The CDR3 coding sequence is TGCAGCGTTGTTTTAGCCGGCACTGAAGCTTTCTTT.

The table lists this clone with a few counts. The gene calls are TRBV29-1 and TRBJ1-2; tentative D call: TRBD1 (5 bases). This CDR3 has 14 amino acids. The V gene lost 1 base and the J gene lost 3 bases, with 12 bases spanning the gap. Germline lookup yields CDR1 SQVTM and CDR2 ANQGSEA. In DNA form, the CDR3 reads TGCAGCGTTGAAGGGGCACAGGCCTACTATGGCTACACCTTC. Protein product: CSVEGAQAYYGYTF.

The V and J genes are TRBV9 and TRBJ2-2; 13 positions agree with TRBD2. From germline, CDR1 is SGDLS and CDR2 YYNGEE. V shed 0 bases, J shed 4 bases, and the junction held 6 bases outside the gene matches. CDR3 size: 18 residues. The CDR3 loop reads CASSVATGLAGFTGELFF. In DNA, the CDR3 is TGTGCCAGCAGCGTAGCTACGGGACTAGCGGGGTTCACCGGGGAGCTGTTTTTT.